This T cell receptor beta chain is from a study of blood T cell repertoires in COVID-19 (dated by TCRdb to between 2020 and 2021). Study-level background: Samples covering the acute and convalescent phases of COVID-19 were provided by collaborators in the United States, Italy and Spain. The prospective study material was composed of cDNA or gDNA derived from T cells, B-cell-depleted T cells, or PBMCs. Subjects who had been exposed to COVID-19, were actively infected with it, or had recovered from it provided the deeply sampled blood TCRbeta repertoires that made up the dataset. A freely available public database, intended as a resource for researchers studying the immune response to SARS-CoV-2, is where the repertoires were released. The samples were drawn from two sources: the first 160 participants of the ongoing ImmuneRACE study, and 950 to 1,500 subjects contributed by 6 global collaborators. Sample metadata almost always included a de-identified subject ID, COVID-19 status, age in years and sex. Where HLA class I and class II types were available, the types were taken from metadata supplied by the sample provider, not from assay-based typing. The paper as a whole reports these results and caveats: How much clinical and demographic metadata was included differed by source and by participant, and the metadata was provided uncurated.

The table lists this clone with a few counts. The target of this receptor is not known. No base-level quality is on record; no much larger clone is a single base apart. The CDR3, cysteine through phenylalanine, is 10 amino acids long. The read is trimmed to its CDR3 DNA, 30 bases read in frame from base 1. The V end loses 8 bases and the J end loses 14 bases, and a stretch of 15 bases separates them. CDR1 and CDR2 (LNHDA, SQIVND) derive from the germline V gene (reference sequence). TCRbeta CDR3 regions were amplified from genomic DNA using the immunoSEQ Assay, a bias-controlled multiplex PCR. As for the authors' bioinformatics: The number of nucleated cells in each sample was estimated by amplification of reference gene primers within the assay. To quantify the absolute abundance of each unique TCRbeta CDR3 rearrangement, sequence reads were collapsed and filtered. For each sample, productive Simpson clonality was calculated by taking the square root of Simpson's diversity index across productive rearrangements. In its TCRdb copy, this immuneACCESS table keeps in-frame sequences only and misses some clones. Where compared with another copy, unresolved V genes explain less than half of these, and the others have no known cause. That table supplies the V and J calls and clone size; D and trimming were determined from the DNA. This sample has about 67,000 clones in its table, and about 83% of those were observed once. 19% of the sample goes to the ten largest clones.

Collaborating institutions collected whole blood in K2EDTA tubes following their own protocols. Collaborator samples were shipped for TCRbeta analysis as frozen whole blood, isolated PBMCs, or DNA extracted from either sample type. Specimen: peripheral blood. This TCR was recovered from an elderly woman with acute or convalescent COVID-19. This chain is built from TRBV19 and TRBJ1-2, with TRBD1 tentatively as D gene (5 bases match). The base sequence is TGTGCCAGTGGGACCGGGGACTTTACCTTC. Its translation reads: CASGTGDFTF.